The subject of this entry is one T cell receptor (beta chain). These data originate in a study of CD8 T cells in Susac syndrome. The CDR3 is made up of 16 amino acids. The ends lost 4 bases at V and 6 bases at J; junction bases unmatched: 8. Germline V CDR1 and CDR2: SGHNT, YENEEA. After extraction with the RNeasy kit, roughly 0.45 to 1 ug of the RNA was reverse transcribed using random hexamers. TCR beta CDR3 was amplified by immunoSEQ multiplex PCR. This amplification extended across 54 Vbeta and 13 Jbeta segments. TCRdb reprocessed the immunoSEQ multiplex PCR reads via MiXCR and lists one record per CDR3 protein. Of under 300,000 distinct CDR3 sequences in the sample, almost 97% were seen once.

The sample comprised CD4+ T cells from PBMCs. The TCR was taken from a human donor with Susac syndrome. The chain has TRBV11-3 and TRBJ2-1; TRBD2 agrees at 11 bases. The DNA for the CDR3 is TGTGCCAGCAGCTCTAGAGTAGCGGGAGGGTTCAATGAGCAGTTCTTC. Its protein product is CASSSRVAGGFNEQFF.